This T cell receptor (beta chain) derives from a study of beta chain features in type 1 diabetes. Study overall: Sorted cell examination encompassed over 90 million cells across all samples. General study findings and limits: PCR might favor shorter templates, equally in patients and controls.

Of the isolated RNA, all was reverse transcribed, and so the sequenced material was expressed TCRB transcripts. This table comes from immunoSEQ multiplex PCR, and its TCRdb copy is limited to in-frame clones, with some not included. The table shows about 350,000 clones, with around 19% occurring only once. The authors took one heparinised blood draw, averaging roughly 120 mL, from each donor. A note on this clone: Its antigen remains unidentified.

The clonotype was recovered from a woman between 18 and 29 years old in good health. Sequenced material: naive CD4+ T cells from blood.

The chain's CDR3 is CASSQDDRRGFGYTF. DNA for the CDR3: TGTGCCAGCAGCCAAGATGACCGACGAGGCTTTGGCTACACCTTC. The rearrangement links TRBV4-2 to TRBJ1-2; D unclear. Germline values: CDR1 LGHNA, CDR2 YNFKEQ. The CDR3 contains 15 residues. The V end lost 0 bases, the J end lost 7 bases, and 15 bases lay between the germline ends.